These 30 T cell receptor beta chains were all obtained from the same sample, sequenced in a study of shared clonotypes between healthy human individuals. Produced via immunoSEQ multiplex PCR; TCRdb's table is partial and in-frame only. Among 2 million to 2.5 million clones, over 90% were seen once, and the ten largest hold 0.39%. Material for sequencing was naive CD4+ T cells from PBMCs. The subset is: CD45RA+ positively selected. These receptors all stem from a man aged 18 to 29 in good health. Some clones in this sample may be carry-over from other donors' samples.

The rearrangement joins TRBV7-2 to TRBJ2-2; D possibly corresponds to TRBD2 (5 bases). The CDR3 spans 14 residues. V lost 1 base and J lost 6, with 9 bases in between. Germline loops: CDR1 SGHTA, CDR2 FQGNSA. CDR3 nucleotides: TGTGCCAGCAGCTTAGAATTGGGAGCCGGGGAGCTGTTTTTT. It is translated as CASSLELGAGELFF.

The CDR3 nucleotides are TGCAGCGTTGAAGACAGGGGCGGCTACACCTTC. Residues: CSVEDRGGYTF. The chain employs TRBV29-1 and TRBJ1-2, with D possibly matching TRBD1 (6 bases). CDR3 length: 11 residues. CDR1 and CDR2 from the germline V gene are SQVTM and ANQGSEA. Trimming left V 0 bases short and J 8 bases short, with 7 bases between.

V usage is TRBV27 and J usage is TRBJ1-5, with 10 bases that match TRBD1. The V and J ends lost 5 bases and 5 bases, in that order; junction bases with no gene match: 12. In germline, CDR1 is MNHEY, CDR2 SMNVEV (reference sequence). The CDR3 loop spans 17 amino acids. CDR3 sequence reads: CASSSFRDRGPHQPQHF. CDR3 sequence (DNA): TGTGCCAGCAGTAGTTTCCGGGACAGGGGACCGCATCAGCCCCAGCATTTT.

This clone was detected only once. This rearrangement joins TRBV28 to TRBJ2-3, with TRBD2 matching 15 bases. The germline CDR1 and CDR2 sequences are MDHEN and SYDVKM. The CDR3 runs to 19 residues. V shed 4 bases, J shed 4 bases, and the junction held 12 bases outside the gene matches. The CDR3: CASSSPGLAGGPWADTQYF. CDR3 nucleotides: TGTGCCAGCAGTTCCCCAGGACTAGCGGGAGGGCCTTGGGCAGATACGCAGTATTTT.

The chain carries TRBV25-1 and TRBJ2-5, with D perhaps matching TRBD1 (6 bases). The CDR3 covers 16 residues. CDR1 is MGHDK, CDR2 SYGVNS, per germline. V lost 1 base and J lost 6, with 18 bases in between. This chain's CDR3 is CASSELGHNREKTQYF. Here the CDR3 DNA reads TGTGCCAGCAGTGAATTGGGACATAATCGTGAAAAGACCCAGTACTTC.

The rearrangement joins TRBV10-3 to TRBJ1-1, with 8 nucleotides matching TRBD1. V lost 5 bases and J lost 8; bases outside the gene matches: 7. Germline CDR1 reads ENHRY; CDR2 reads SYGVKD. There are 13 residues in the CDR3. The CDR3 DNA is TGTGCCATCAGTCCGGACAGGGCTATCGAAGCTTTCTTT. Amino acids: CAISPDRAIEAFF.

This sequence joins TRBV6-5 and TRBJ1-2, with TRBD1 matching over 10 bases. In germline, CDR1 is MNHEY, CDR2 SVGAGI. This CDR3 contains 12 residues. Germline trimming cut 7 bases from V and 8 bases from J; bases unmatched to any gene: 4. CDR3 sequence (DNA): TGTGCCAGCATTGGACAGGGGGGAGGCTACACCTTC. It translates to CASIGQGGGYTF.

The chain carries TRBV28 and TRBJ1-5; D perhaps matches TRBD1 (6 bases). This CDR3 spans 17 amino acids. V was clipped by 3 bases and J by 0 bases, with 15 bases between them. Looked up from germline, CDR1 is MDHEN and CDR2 is SYDVKM. In DNA form, the CDR3 reads TGTGCCAGCAGTTTTATCGGGACACCTCGTAGCAATCAGCCCCAGCATTTT. This gives the protein CASSFIGTPRSNQPQHF.

This rearrangement joins TRBV7-9 to TRBJ2-7; 9 bases match TRBD2. The CDR3 spans 16 residues. Germline V lookup: CDR1 SEHNR, CDR2 FQNEAQ (reference sequence). V shed 5 bases, J shed 6 bases, and the junction held 14 bases outside the gene matches. The CDR3 bases are TGTGCCAGCAGCCTGAACGGGCCGGGACTAGCAAGCGAGCAGTACTTC. It is translated as CASSLNGPGLASEQYF.

The rearrangement uses TRBV6-5 and TRBJ1-1; D remains unclear. Deletions cut 2 bases from V and 1 base from J, with 14 bases between. The CDR3 consists of 16 residues. Per germline, CDR1 MNHEY and CDR2 SVGAGI. The CDR3 region has the DNA TGTGCCAGCAGTTACGGATGGGGTCAGAGGAACACTGAAGCTTTCTTT. Translation gives CASSYGWGQRNTEAFF.

This chain uses TRBV15 with TRBJ1-5; D may be TRBD1 (5 bases). Germline V gene sequence: CDR1 LNHNV, CDR2 YYDKDF (reference sequence). The CDR3 spans 16 residues. V gave up 3 bases and J gave up 0 bases, with 12 bases separating them. The chain's CDR3 is CATSRGETASNQPQHF. In DNA, the CDR3 is TGTGCCACCAGCAGGGGGGAAACAGCTAGCAATCAGCCCCAGCATTTT.

This rearrangement joins TRBV4-2 to TRBJ2-7; D could derive from TRBD1 or TRBD2 (5 bases each). The CDR3 is made up of 15 amino acids. CDR1 is LGHNA and CDR2 is YNFKEQ in the germline V gene. Trimming pared 8 bases from V and 0 bases from J, leaving 17 bases between. The CDR3, as DNA: TGTGCCAGCGCCGTAAACCGGGACGCCTCCTACGAGCAGTACTTC. Amino acid sequence: CASAVNRDASYEQYF.

The chain employs TRBV11-3 and TRBJ2-2, with 15 bases matching TRBD2. Trimming cost V 4 bases and J 4 bases; bases outside gene matches: 4. CDR3 size: 17 residues. In germline, CDR1 is SGHNT, CDR2 YENEEA. The chain's CDR3 is CASSSGLAGGPTGELFF. CDR3 bases: TGTGCCAGCAGCTCGGGACTAGCGGGAGGTCCCACCGGGGAGCTGTTTTTT.

The chain uses TRBV28 and TRBJ2-3; D call uncertain. Germline CDR1 MDHEN, CDR2 SYDVKM. The CDR3 loop spans 14 amino acids. V lost 5 bases, J lost 6 bases, and 15 bases lay in between. CDR3 sequence (DNA): TGTGCCAGCAGTCCCTGGTCCCCGGTGGATACGCAGTATTTT. It specifies CASSPWSPVDTQYF.

The V call is TRBV4-1, the J call TRBJ2-7; 10 bases agree with TRBD1. This CDR3 has 16 residues. V shed 3 bases and J 5 bases; nucleotides not matched to a gene: 10. Per germline, CDR1 MGHRA and CDR2 YSYEKL. Written as DNA, the CDR3 is TGCGCCAGCAGCCACCTCCCGGGACAGGGGAATGACGAGCAGTACTTC. Protein sequence: CASSHLPGQGNDEQYF.

This sequence joins TRBV6-1 and TRBJ1-3, with 8 bases matching TRBD1. J lost 2 bases, V lost 4 bases, and 7 bases had no gene match. Germline V gives CDR1 MNHNS, CDR2 SASEGT. This CDR3 is 16 amino acids long. The CDR3 protein is CASSAPTGETGNTIYF. The CDR3 nucleotides are TGTGCCAGCAGTGCCCCGACAGGGGAGACTGGAAACACCATATATTTT.

The rearrangement joins TRBV29-1 to TRBJ1-2; D remains unclear. This CDR3 spans 14 amino acids. The germline CDR1 and CDR2 sequences are SQVTM and ANQGSEA. V shed 7 bases and J shed 4 bases, with 19 bases lying between them. The CDR3 sequence: CSAVSPADRYGYTF. The CDR3 DNA is TGCAGCGCGGTCTCCCCGGCCGATCGCTATGGCTACACCTTC.

This CDR3 is CASRRARDTQYF. CDR3 bases: TGTGCCAGCCGTAGGGCCCGGGATACGCAGTATTTT. The rearrangement joins TRBV19 to TRBJ2-3; D unresolved. Germline CDR1 reads LNHDA; CDR2 reads SQIVND (reference sequence). Trimming took off 9 bases at V and 6 bases at J, with 13 bases between the two ends. The length of the CDR3 is 12 residues.

The gene calls are TRBV10-1 and TRBJ1-1, with D tentatively TRBD1 (5 bases). The CDR3 sequence is 14 residues long. Trimming shortened V by 7 bases and J by 4 bases, and 16 bases separated the two germline ends. Germline V CDR1 and CDR2: WNHNN, SYGVQD (reference sequence). In DNA form, the CDR3 reads TGCGCCAGCATCCGATGGCAGGGAGGCACTGAAGCTTTCTTT. It codes for CASIRWQGGTEAFF.

This clone was seen once. The CDR3 nucleotides are TGCGCCAGCAGCTTTTTAGGTACGGGTTTGAATGAGCAGTTCTTC. Its translation is CASSFLGTGLNEQFF. This sequence joins TRBV5-1 and TRBJ2-1; D remains ambiguous. CDR3 length equals 15 residues. Germline loops: CDR1 SGHRS, CDR2 YFSETQ. Trimming removed 2 bases from V and 7 bases from J, with 16 bases in between.

V gene TRBV9 combines with J gene TRBJ2-1, with TRBD2 identical over 9 bases. Per germline, CDR1 SGDLS and CDR2 YYNGEE. This CDR3 region has 15 residues. Trimming cost V 5 bases and J 5 bases; bases outside gene matches: 8. The CDR3 protein is CASSSSGSQDNEQFF. The CDR3 DNA reads TGTGCCAGCAGTAGTAGCGGGAGCCAAGACAATGAGCAGTTCTTC.

The V call is TRBV11-2, the J call TRBJ2-1, with D tentatively TRBD2 (6 bases). V lost 6 bases and J 2 bases, leaving 11 bases between the germline ends. Per the germline V gene, CDR1 is SGHAT and CDR2 is FQNNGV. The CDR3 runs 14 residues. In nucleotides, the CDR3 is TGTGCCAGCAGGGGCGGCGGGACCTACAATGAGCAGTTCTTC. Protein sequence: CASRGGGTYNEQFF.

The genes are TRBV9 and TRBJ2-3, with 7 bases fitting TRBD2. The V gene's germline CDR1 is SGDLS and CDR2 YYNGEE. The CDR3 loop spans 16 amino acids. The trim removed 1 base at V and 2 bases at J, leaving 7 bases unmatched. The CDR3 reads CASSVLLAGVTDTQYF. DNA for the CDR3: TGTGCCAGCAGCGTACTCCTGGCGGGAGTCACAGATACGCAGTATTTT.

This chain joins TRBV5-4 and TRBJ2-7; D is possibly TRBD2 (5 bases). This CDR3 is 14 amino acids long. Trimming took off 0 bases at V and 4 bases at J, with 11 bases between the two ends. The germline CDR1 and CDR2 sequences are SGHNT and YYREEE (reference sequence). The CDR3 DNA follows: TGTGCCAGCAGCTTGGGGCTAGCAGTTTACGAGCAGTACTTC. Protein: CASSLGLAVYEQYF.

This chain links TRBV7-3 with TRBJ2-3; 9 bases line up with TRBD2. Germline V gives CDR1 SGHTA, CDR2 FQGTGA. This CDR3 spans 16 amino acids. After removal of 1 base from V and 4 bases from J, the junction contained 6 bases not matched to a gene. CDR3 coding DNA: TGTGCCAGCAGCTTAAGGCCGGGACTAGCTCCAGATACGCAGTATTTT. This encodes CASSLRPGLAPDTQYF.

This chain joins TRBV14 and TRBJ2-7; TRBD2 might be the D (6 bases). V lost 5 bases and J 0 bases, leaving 23 bases between the germline ends. Germline lookup yields CDR1 SGHDN and CDR2 FVKESK. The CDR3 spans 18 residues. CDR3 in DNA: TGTGCCAGCAGCACTATACGTCGGATCGGGGACTCCTCCTACGAGCAGTACTTC. This gives the protein CASSTIRRIGDSSYEQYF.

The chain is built from TRBV27 and TRBJ1-3, with D maybe TRBD1 (6 bases). V lost 9 bases, J lost 7 bases, and 25 bases lay in between. The germline V gene has CDR1 MNHEY and CDR2 SMNVEV (reference sequence). This CDR3 contains 16 residues. The CDR3, as DNA: TGTGCCAGTCTCTCGACGGGGGAGACAGGTAGGAACACCATATATTTT. As protein: CASLSTGETGRNTIYF.

On this clone itself: The sample holds other DNA sequences that translate to the same CDR3. V gene TRBV29-1 combines with J gene TRBJ2-7, with a weak D call TRBD1 (5 bases). Trimming cost V 3 bases and J 4 bases, with 7 bases left between them. This CDR3 is built from 11 residues. Germline CDR1 and CDR2: SQVTM and ANQGSEA. CDR3 residues: CSVETAYEQYF. Here the CDR3 DNA reads TGCAGCGTTGAGACAGCTTACGAGCAGTACTTC.

This clone has a single count. The chain combines TRBV23-1 with TRBJ1-1; a possible D gene is TRBD1 (5 bases). TRBV23-1 counts as an open reading frame of uncertain function. The CDR3 length is 15 residues. The V and J ends lost 0 bases and 4 bases respectively, with 12 bases between them. CDR3: CASSQSVREGTEAFF. Here the CDR3 DNA reads TGCGCCAGCAGTCAATCCGTCAGGGAAGGCACTGAAGCTTTCTTT.

The chain couples TRBV4-2 to TRBJ2-1, with 7 positions matching TRBD1. The germline V gene has CDR1 LGHNA and CDR2 YNFKEQ. The ends lost 5 bases at V and 1 base at J; junction bases unmatched: 11. The CDR3 is made up of 17 amino acids. In nucleotides, the CDR3 is TGTGCCAGCAGCGTTAGAACAGGGGATTTATCCTACAATGAGCAGTTCTTC. Its protein product is CASSVRTGDLSYNEQFF.